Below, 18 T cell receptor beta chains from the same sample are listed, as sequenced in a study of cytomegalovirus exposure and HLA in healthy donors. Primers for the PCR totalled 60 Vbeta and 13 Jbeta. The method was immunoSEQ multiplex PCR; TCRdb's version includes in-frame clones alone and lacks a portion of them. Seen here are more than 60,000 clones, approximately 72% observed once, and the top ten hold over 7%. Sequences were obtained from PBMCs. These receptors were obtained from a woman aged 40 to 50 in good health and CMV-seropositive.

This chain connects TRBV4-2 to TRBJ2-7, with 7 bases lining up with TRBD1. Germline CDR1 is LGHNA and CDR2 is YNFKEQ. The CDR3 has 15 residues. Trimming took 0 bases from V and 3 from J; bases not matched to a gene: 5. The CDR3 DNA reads TGTGCCAGCAGCCAAGAGGGGGACAGCCTCTACGAGCAGTACTTC. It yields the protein CASSQEGDSLYEQYF.

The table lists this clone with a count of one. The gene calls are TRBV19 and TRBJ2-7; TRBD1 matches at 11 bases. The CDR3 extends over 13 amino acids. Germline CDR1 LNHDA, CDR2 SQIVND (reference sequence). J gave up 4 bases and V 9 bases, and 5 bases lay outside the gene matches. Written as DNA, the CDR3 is TGTGCCAGCTTCGGACAGGGGGCTTACGAGCAGTACTTC. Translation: CASFGQGAYEQYF.

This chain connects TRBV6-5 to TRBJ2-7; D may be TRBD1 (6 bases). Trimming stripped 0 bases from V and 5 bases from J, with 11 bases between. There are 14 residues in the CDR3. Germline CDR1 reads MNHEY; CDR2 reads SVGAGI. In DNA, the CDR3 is TGTGCCAGCAGTTACTCGGTGGGGGCCCACGAGCAGTACTTC. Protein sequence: CASSYSVGAHEQYF.

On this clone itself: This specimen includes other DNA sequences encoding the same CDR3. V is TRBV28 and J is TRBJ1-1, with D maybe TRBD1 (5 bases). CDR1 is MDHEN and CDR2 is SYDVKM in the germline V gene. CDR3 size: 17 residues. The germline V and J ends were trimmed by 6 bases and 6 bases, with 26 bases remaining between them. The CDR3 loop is CASRGSLGRVSIAEAFF. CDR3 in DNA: TGTGCCAGCAGAGGATCATTGGGCAGGGTCTCCATCGCTGAAGCTTTCTTT. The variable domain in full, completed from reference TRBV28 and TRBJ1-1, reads DVKVTQSSRYLVKRTGEKVFLECVQDMDHENMFWYRQDPGLGLRLIYFSYDVKMKEKGDIPEGYSVSREKKERFSLILESASTNQTSMYLCASRGSLGRVSIAEAFFGQGTRLTVV.

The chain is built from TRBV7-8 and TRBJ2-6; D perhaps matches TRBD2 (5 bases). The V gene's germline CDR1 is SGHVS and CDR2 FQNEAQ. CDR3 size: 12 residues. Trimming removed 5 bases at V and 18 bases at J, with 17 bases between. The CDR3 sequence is CASSPAGRGKTF. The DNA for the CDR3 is TGTGCCAGCAGCCCCGCCGGACGGGGTAAGACTTTC. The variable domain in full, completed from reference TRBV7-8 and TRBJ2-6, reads GAGVSQSPRYKVAKRGQDVALRCDPISGHVSLFWYQQALGQGPEFLTYFQNEAQLDKSGLPSDRFFAERPEGSVSTLKIQRTQQEDSAVYLCASSPAGRGKTFGAGSRLTVL.

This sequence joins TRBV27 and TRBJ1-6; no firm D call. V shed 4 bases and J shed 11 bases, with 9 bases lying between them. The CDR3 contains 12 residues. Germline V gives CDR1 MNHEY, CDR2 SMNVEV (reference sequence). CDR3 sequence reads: CASSSPSAPLHF. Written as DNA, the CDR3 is TGTGCCAGCAGTTCCCCTTCGGCACCCCTCCACTTT.

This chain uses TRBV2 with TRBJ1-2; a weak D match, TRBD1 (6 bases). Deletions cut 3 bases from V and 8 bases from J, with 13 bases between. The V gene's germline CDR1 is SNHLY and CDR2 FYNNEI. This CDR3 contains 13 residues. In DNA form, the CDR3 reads TGTGCCAGCAGTGATGCAGGGGCCCGGGGCTACACCTTC. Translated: CASSDAGARGYTF. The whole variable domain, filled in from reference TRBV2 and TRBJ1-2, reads EPEVTQTPSHQVTQMGQEVILRCVPISNHLYFYWYRQILGQKVEFLVSFYNNEISEKSEIFDDQFSVERPDGSNFTLKIRSTKLEDSAMYFCASSDAGARGYTFGSGTRLTVV.

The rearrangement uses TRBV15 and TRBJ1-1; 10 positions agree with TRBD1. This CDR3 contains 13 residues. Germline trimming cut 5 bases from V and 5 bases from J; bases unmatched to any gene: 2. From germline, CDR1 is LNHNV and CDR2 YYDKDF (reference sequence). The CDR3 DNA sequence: TGTGCCACCAGCTGGACAGGGGGGACTGAAGCTTTCTTT. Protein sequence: CATSWTGGTEAFF. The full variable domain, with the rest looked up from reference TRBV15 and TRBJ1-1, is DAMVIQNPRYQVTQFGKPVTLSCSQTLNHNVMYWYQQKSSQAPKLLFHYYDKDFNNEADTPDNFQSRRPNTSFCFLDIRSPGLGDTAMYLCATSWTGGTEAFFGQGTRLTVV.

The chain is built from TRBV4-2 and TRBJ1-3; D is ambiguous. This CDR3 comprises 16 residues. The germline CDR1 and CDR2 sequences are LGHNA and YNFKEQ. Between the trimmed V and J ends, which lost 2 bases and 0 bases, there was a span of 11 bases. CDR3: CASSQPDTGSGNTIYF. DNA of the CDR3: TGTGCCAGCAGCCAACCCGACACCGGCTCTGGAAACACCATATATTTT.

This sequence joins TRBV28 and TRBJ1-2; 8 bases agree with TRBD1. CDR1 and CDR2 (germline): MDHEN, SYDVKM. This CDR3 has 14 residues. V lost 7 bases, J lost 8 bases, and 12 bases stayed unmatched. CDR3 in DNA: TGTGCCAGCATCACATTTCAGGGGGCGATCGGCTACACCTTC. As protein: CASITFQGAIGYTF.

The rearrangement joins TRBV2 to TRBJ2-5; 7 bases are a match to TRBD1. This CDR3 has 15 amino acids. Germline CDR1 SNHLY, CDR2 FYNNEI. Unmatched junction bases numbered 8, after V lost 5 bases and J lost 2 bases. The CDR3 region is CASSLTTGRQETQYF. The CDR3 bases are TGTGCCAGCAGTCTAACGACAGGGAGACAAGAGACCCAGTACTTC.

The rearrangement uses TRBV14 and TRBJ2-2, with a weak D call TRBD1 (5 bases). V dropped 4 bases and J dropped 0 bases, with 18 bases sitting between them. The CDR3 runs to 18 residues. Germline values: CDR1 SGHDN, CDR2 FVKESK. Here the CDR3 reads CASSLTNRPTTNTGELFF. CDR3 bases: TGTGCCAGCAGCCTCACTAACAGGCCTACTACGAACACCGGGGAGCTGTTTTTT.

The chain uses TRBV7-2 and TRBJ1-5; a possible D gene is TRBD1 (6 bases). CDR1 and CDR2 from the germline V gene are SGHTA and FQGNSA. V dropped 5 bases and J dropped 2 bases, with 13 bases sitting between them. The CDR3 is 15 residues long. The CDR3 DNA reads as TGTGCCAGCAGCCTACTACAGGGACGCAATCAGCCCCAGCATTTT. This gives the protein CASSLLQGRNQPQHF.

This CDR3 is CASSGVDRGQAPQHF. The CDR3, as DNA: TGTGCCAGCAGTGGGGTAGACAGGGGGCAAGCACCCCAGCATTTT. The chain employs TRBV2 and TRBJ1-5; TRBD1 aligns across 10 bases. There are 15 residues in the CDR3. CDR1 is SNHLY and CDR2 is FYNNEI in the germline V gene. Trimming removed 4 bases from V and 10 bases from J; junction bases left unmatched: 10. Full variable domain (rest looked up from reference TRBV2 and TRBJ1-5): EPEVTQTPSHQVTQMGQEVILRCVPISNHLYFYWYRQILGQKVEFLVSFYNNEISEKSEIFDDQFSVERPDGSNFTLKIRSTKLEDSAMYFCASSGVDRGQAPQHFGDGTRLSIL.

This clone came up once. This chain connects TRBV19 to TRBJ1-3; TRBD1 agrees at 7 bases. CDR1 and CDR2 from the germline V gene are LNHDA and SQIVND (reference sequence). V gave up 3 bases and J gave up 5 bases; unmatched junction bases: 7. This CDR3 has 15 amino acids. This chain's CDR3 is CASSIQNRGRNTIYF. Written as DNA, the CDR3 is TGTGCCAGTAGTATTCAAAACAGGGGAAGAAACACCATATATTTT.

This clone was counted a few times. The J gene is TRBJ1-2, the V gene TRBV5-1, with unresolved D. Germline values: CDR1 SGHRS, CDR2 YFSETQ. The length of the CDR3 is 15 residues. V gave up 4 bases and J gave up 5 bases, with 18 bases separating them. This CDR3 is CASSPQLPGGYGYTF. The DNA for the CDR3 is TGCGCCAGCAGCCCGCAACTCCCCGGAGGGTATGGCTACACCTTC.

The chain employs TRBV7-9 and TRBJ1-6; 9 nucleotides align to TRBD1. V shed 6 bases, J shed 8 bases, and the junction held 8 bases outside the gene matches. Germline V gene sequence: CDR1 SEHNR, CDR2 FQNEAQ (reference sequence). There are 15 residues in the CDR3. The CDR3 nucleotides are TGTGCCAGCAGTTCCGGGACAGGGCTCCATTCACCCCTCCACTTT. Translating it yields CASSSGTGLHSPLHF. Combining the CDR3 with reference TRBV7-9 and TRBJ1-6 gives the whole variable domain DTGVSQNPRHKITKRGQNVTFRCDPISEHNRLYWYRQTLGQGPEFLTYFQNEAQLEKSRLLSDRFSAERPKGSFSTLEIQRTEQGDSAMYLCASSSGTGLHSPLHFGNGTRLTVT.

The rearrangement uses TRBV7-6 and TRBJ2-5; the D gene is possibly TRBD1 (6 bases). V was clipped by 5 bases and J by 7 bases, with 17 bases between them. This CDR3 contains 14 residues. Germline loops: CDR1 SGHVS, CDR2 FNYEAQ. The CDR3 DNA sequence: TGTGCCAGCAGCCCCAGGGGCGCCTGGGCGACCCAGTACTTC. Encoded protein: CASSPRGAWATQYF.